Listed below are T cell receptor beta chains from one sample, sequenced in a study of monozygotic twins with inflammatory bowel disease. Each CDR3 protein gets one entry in TCRdb, which reprocessed the 5' RACE reads and gives no DNA. The sample totals 420,000 or so distinct CDR3 sequences. Sequencing used blood. Every receptor here comes from a human donor with ulcerative colitis or Crohn's disease, or a healthy co-twin of an affected twin (not recorded which). Both conserved end residues are part of each CDR3.

J gene	V gene	CDR3 protein
TRBJ1-2	TRBV20-1	CSAGLGGRIGYTF
TRBJ1-5	TRBV20-1	CSARRSYSNQPQHF
TRBJ2-5	TRBV20-1	CSAPRTSGGTRKTQYF
TRBJ1-6	TRBV20-1	CSVAGLSNSPLHF
TRBJ2-3	TRBV6-5	CASSYAQPRTDTQYF
TRBJ2-1	TRBV24-1	CATSELEPAGQFF
TRBJ2-4	TRBV18	CASSPRGSLAKNIQYF
TRBJ2-3	TRBV20-1	CSARDLPGVFSDTQYF
TRBJ1-6	TRBV7-2	CASSLGQGPNSPLHF
TRBJ2-1	TRBV5-6	CASSSHYEQFF